This is a list of T cell receptor beta chains from one sample in a study of PD-1 blockade in classical Hodgkin lymphoma. Clones were read by immunoSEQ multiplex PCR, and TCRdb kept only the in-frame ones, dropping some. The sample has 25,000 to 30,000 clones; roughly nine tenths are singletons. Sequenced sample: CD4+ T cells from blood. All receptors come from a human donor with classical Hodgkin lymphoma. CDR3s include the opening cysteine and the closing phenylalanine or tryptophan. D genes are given only for firm matches. For some rows the clone size is stated as once, few or many, or as a class when expanded; others skip it.

j_gene	abundance	d_gene	len	v_gene	CDR3nt	CDR3aa
TRBJ2-3	once	TRBD2	13	TRBV29-1	TGCAGCGTTGGTGGTAGCGGGACAGATACGCAGTATTTT	CSVGGSGTDTQYF
TRBJ1-2	.	.	14	TRBV27	TGTGCCAGCAGCCCCGGGGCCAGGAACTATGGCTACACCTTC	CASSPGARNYGYTF
TRBJ2-1	.	.	14	TRBV11-2	TGTGCCAGCAGCTTACAACTGGGGTACAATGAGCAGTTCTTC	CASSLQLGYNEQFF
TRBJ2-1	.	.	13	TRBV7-2	TGTGCCAGCAGCTTCCAGGCCTACAATGAGCAGTTCTTC	CASSFQAYNEQFF
TRBJ2-1	.	.	12	TRBV11-2	TGTGCCAGCAGCCAATTTATTAATGAGCAGTTCTTC	CASSQFINEQFF
TRBJ1-2	.	.	11	TRBV27	TGTGCCAGCAAAGCTAACTATGGCTACACCTTC	CASKANYGYTF
TRBJ1-1	.	TRBD1	14	TRBV7-2	TGTGCCAGCAGCTTAAACAGGGGTAGCACTGAAGCTTTCTTT	CASSLNRGSTEAFF
TRBJ2-3	once	TRBD1	15	TRBV6-5	TGTGCCAGCAGTTACGGACAGGCGGTCACAGATACGCAGTATTTT	CASSYGQAVTDTQYF
TRBJ2-3	.	TRBD1	14	TRBV18	TGTGCCAGCTCATCCGGACAGGGAGTAGATACGCAGTATTTT	CASSSGQGVDTQYF
TRBJ2-7	.	.	15	TRBV7-2	TGTGCCAGCAGCCCTCAGGCCGGGACCGGTTACGAGCAGTACTTC	CASSPQAGTGYEQYF
TRBJ2-5	.	TRBD2	16	TRBV9	TGTGCCAGCAGCGCGCTTAGGACTAGCGGGACAGAGACCCAGTACTTC	CASSALRTSGTETQYF
TRBJ2-5	.	.	11	TRBV29-1	TGCAGCGTTTCAGGGGCGGAGACCCAGTACTTC	CSVSGAETQYF
TRBJ1-2	.	.	13	TRBV28	TGTGCCAGCAGCTACGCGCAGGAGCGCGGCTACACCTTC	CASSYAQERGYTF
TRBJ2-3	few	.	15	TRBV7-3	TGTGCCAGCAGCTTAACGGACGGTGGTAGGGATACGCAGTATTTT	CASSLTDGGRDTQYF
TRBJ2-7	.	.	16	TRBV27	TGTGCCAGCAGTCCCAGGTCCAGGCTTCGGGTGTCCGAGCAGTACTTC	CASSPRSRLRVSEQYF
TRBJ2-2	.	.	13	TRBV10-3	TGTGCCATCAGGGGCTATCTGACCGGGGAGCTGTTTTTT	CAIRGYLTGELFF
TRBJ1-2	.	TRBD1	13	TRBV5-8	TGTGCCAGCAGCTTGGGACAGGGGCTACGCTACACCTTC	CASSLGQGLRYTF
TRBJ2-7	.	TRBD1	15	TRBV5-6	TGTGCCAGCAGCTTGGCCGGGACAGGGGGCATCGAGCAGTACTTC	CASSLAGTGGIEQYF
TRBJ2-5	.	.	14	TRBV7-9	TGTGCCAGCAGCTTAGGGACCAGCCGGGAGACCCAGTACTTC	CASSLGTSRETQYF
TRBJ2-1	.	TRBD1	14	TRBV5-6	TGTGCCAGCAGCTTGAGACAGGGGGGCTATGAGCAGTTCTTC	CASSLRQGGYEQFF
TRBJ2-7	.	.	13	TRBV6-1	TGTGCCAGCAGTGAACATACTCCTACGAAGCAGTACTTC	CASSEHTPTKQYF
TRBJ2-1	.	TRBD1	16	TRBV6-5	TGTGCCAGCAGTTACCTAGGGACAGTTACAGGGAATGAGCAGTTCTTC	CASSYLGTVTGNEQFF
TRBJ1-2	.	.	13	TRBV19	TGTGCCAGTGTAAAAGGGATTGACTATGGCTACACCTTC	CASVKGIDYGYTF
TRBJ1-4	.	TRBD1	15	TRBV7-2	TGTGCCAGCAGCCGGATCGGGGACAGGGGGGAAAAACTGTTTTTT	CASSRIGDRGEKLFF
TRBJ2-4	.	TRBD2	15	TRBV5-1	TGCGCCAGCAGCCCGGGGGGGAGGTCGAAAAACATTCAGTACTTC	CASSPGGRSKNIQYF